This is a list of T cell receptor beta chains from one sample in a study of cytomegalovirus exposure and HLA in healthy donors. Profiled with immunoSEQ multiplex PCR; TCRdb holds only in-frame clones, not every one. Altogether about 75,000 clones are present, 84% being singletons, with the ten largest covering about 19%. The sequencing sample was made of PBMCs. These receptors were obtained from a man aged 70 or older in good health and CMV-seropositive. CDR3s include the opening cysteine and the closing phenylalanine or tryptophan. The order of the fields is D gene, J gene, V gene, clone size, CDR3 DNA, CDR3 protein. The D gene is left open where the match is weak. Some rows mark clone size as missing; the rest say once, few, many or name a class of expanded clone.

TRBD1 | TRBJ1-2 | TRBV12-5 | NA | TGTGCTAGTGGTATAGGGACAGCTAACTATGGCTACACCTTC | CASGIGTANYGYTF
TRBD2 | TRBJ2-7 | TRBV4-3 | NA | TGCGCCAGCAGCCAAGATCCCCTGGCGGGGGGTGCCTACGAGCAGTACTTC | CASSQDPLAGGAYEQYF
TRBD1 | TRBJ2-7 | TRBV29-1 | NA | TGCAGCGTTGTCCCGACAGGGACCTACGAGCAGTACTTC | CSVVPTGTYEQYF
NA | TRBJ2-3 | TRBV20-1 | NA | TGCAGTGCTAGAGATGGAGGTACGCAGTATTTT | CSARDGGTQYF
NA | TRBJ2-7 | TRBV6-6 | few | TGTGCCAGCAACGTAGCTGGAGGGGCGTCCTACGAGCAGTACTTC | CASNVAGGASYEQYF
TRBD2 | TRBJ2-3 | TRBV5-8 | NA | TGTGCCAGCAGCACCGGGACTAGGGGCGGGGATACGCAGTATTTT | CASSTGTRGGDTQYF
NA | TRBJ2-5 | TRBV29-1 | NA | TGCAGCGTTGAGCTTTTTTCCCGGAGAGAGACCCAGTACTTC | CSVELFSRRETQYF
TRBD2 | TRBJ2-7 | TRBV5-1 | once | TGCGCCAGCAGCGGGGGACTAACCTACGAGCAGTACTTC | CASSGGLTYEQYF
NA | TRBJ1-1 | TRBV2 | NA | TGTGCCAGCAGTGGGGCCACTCTGAACACTGAAGCTTTCTTT | CASSGATLNTEAFF
TRBD1 | TRBJ1-1 | TRBV29-1 | few | TGCAGCGTTGGGAGACAGGGGGGGACTGAAGCTTTCTTT | CSVGRQGGTEAFF
NA | TRBJ2-3 | TRBV9 | NA | TGTGCCAGCAGCGAGGAGGGGTCGGTGGCTAGCACAGATACGCAGTATTTT | CASSEEGSVASTDTQYF
TRBD1 | TRBJ1-2 | TRBV4-3 | NA | TGCGCCAGCAGCCAAAGCCCAACAGGGGTAAACTATGGCTACACCTTC | CASSQSPTGVNYGYTF
TRBD1 | TRBJ1-4 | TRBV7-9 | NA | TGTGCCAGCAGCGAACAGGGGGTGGGTGAAAAACTGTTTTTT | CASSEQGVGEKLFF
TRBD1 | TRBJ1-2 | TRBV6-1 | NA | TGTGCCAGCAGTCGAGGGGGCTTTTACTATGGCTACACCTTC | CASSRGGFYYGYTF
NA | TRBJ1-4 | TRBV10-3 | NA | TGTGCCATCAGTAATAAACTCGGGGGGAGTACTAATGAAAAACTGTTTTTT | CAISNKLGGSTNEKLFF
NA | TRBJ2-4 | TRBV5-5 | NA | TGTGCCAGCAGCCTACAAAACATTCAGTACTTC | CASSLQNIQYF
NA | TRBJ1-5 | TRBV2 | few | TGTGCCTCCTCGGCGCCGGGGCCCCAGCATTTT | CASSAPGPQHF
NA | TRBJ2-5 | TRBV2 | NA | TGTGCCAGCAGGGACCGAGGAGGCCTAACCCAGTACTTC | CASRDRGGLTQYF
TRBD1 | TRBJ2-7 | TRBV6-5 | NA | TGTGCCACGAAACAGGGGTACGAGCAGTACTTC | CATKQGYEQYF
TRBD1 | TRBJ2-7 | TRBV7-9 | NA | TGTGCCAGCAGCTCCGGGACAGTCTCCTACGAGCAGTACTTC | CASSSGTVSYEQYF
TRBD1 | TRBJ1-4 | TRBV25-1 | NA | TGTGCCAGCCGACAGGGCTATAGGGAAAAACTGTTTTTT | CASRQGYREKLFF
TRBD2 | TRBJ2-1 | TRBV12-5 | NA | TGTGCTAGTGGTTTGGTAATTAGCGGGGGGGCCGGATCCTACAATGAGCAGTTCTTC | CASGLVISGGAGSYNEQFF